This T cell receptor beta chain is from a study of shared clonotypes between healthy human individuals (TCRdb year 2020). Regarding the study in general: Three men and two women, aged 18 to 49 years, made up the cohort. For each donor, CD4 naive and CD4 memory were each run on three plates, CD8 naive on two plates, and CD8 memory on one plate. Leukapheresis yielded between about 0.85 and 10 billion PBMCs per donor. Libraries were prepared and TCR repertoires were sequenced by different laboratories using diverse techniques, in order to increase sequencing depth and limit assay-specific biases. To estimate repertoire size and how much clonotype sharing occurs between individuals, the study deeply sequenced the blood TCR repertoires of about five healthy adults. On the study overall, not on this receptor specifically: Clonotypes shared by all four sorted-subset donors showed higher generation probabilities than non-shared clonotypes. Because the study included only a small number of donors, the genetic and exposure-history diversity represented was limited. Naive subsets generally had larger estimated clonotype richness than memory subsets did. Pairwise subsampling led to the expectation that sequencing depth would affect the degree of clonotype sharing among donors. Sampling was restricted to blood, and TCR repertoires in tissues likely differ from the TCR repertoires found in blood. Roughly 5% of naive CD4, 3.5% of naive CD8, around 2.3% of memory CD4, and about 0.4% of memory CD8 clonotypes were shared across several donors. Even with the large sequencing depth, rarefaction of the sorted-subset datasets indicated that sequencing was incomplete.

V is reduced by 0 bases and J by 7 bases, leaving a spacing of 6 bases between them. The CDR3 measures 12 amino acids from cysteine to phenylalanine. Kept here is only the CDR3 DNA, which spans 36 bases and is read in frame from base 1. The germline V gene sets CDR1 to ENHRY and CDR2 to SYGVKD. Points on this clone: Its antigen is not yet known. No much larger clone exists at a distance of one base, and base qualities are not known.

The donors were healthy, HIV-negative adults who had no recently reported acute infections or vaccinations. Only Caucasian adults living in Nashville, Tennessee, USA were represented among the donors. Magnetic negative selection was used to enrich CD4+ T cells, after which naive cells were positively selected on CD45RA and the negative fraction became the memory subset. After blood collection by leukapheresis, PBMCs were isolated using Ficoll-Histopaque density gradient centrifugation and then cryopreserved in the vapor phase of liquid nitrogen. Analytical flow cytometry was used to check the purity and quantity of each magnetically sorted T cell population. Genomic DNA was isolated from each sorted fraction and quantified by UV absorbance on a Nanodrop 2000c. Using the deep immunoSEQ assay, multiplex PCR amplified TCR CDR3 regions from genomic DNA. Extracted genomic DNA from each cell subset was spread evenly across all wells of several immunoSEQ 96-well plates, with each plate serving as a replicate. For sorted subsets, roughly 200 ng of genomic DNA, equivalent to 25,000 to 35,000 T cell genomes, went into each replicate PCR. Purified libraries were quantified with a Qubit 3.0 fluorometer, sized on a Bioanalyzer 2100, and re-quantified with the KAPA Library Quantification kit. Each immunoSEQ 96-well plate was sequenced on its own single-read 150-cycle Illumina NextSeq 550 flow cell. On the authors' methods: The immunoSEQ output contained only junctional sequences without quality scores, so filtering could not match that applied to full-length reads. To assign V/J genes and CDR3, sequences were annotated using PyIR, a Python wrapper for IgBLAST v1.9, with IMGT germline references. Reads with weak V/J assignments (E-value above 1e-6), missing CDR3, stop codons, out-of-frame junctions, or ambiguous translated residues were removed. V3J clonotypes were defined as sequences sharing an identical inferred V gene, J gene, and CDR3 amino acid sequence. Percentage overlap between repertoires was calculated by dividing the number of shared unique clonotypes by the size of the smaller repertoire. Three approaches were used to assess repertoire richness: RTK rarefaction, the Chao1 estimator, and Recon v2.1 estimates of unobserved clonotypes. OLGA was used to compute generation probabilities for all TCRbeta clonotypes that the gDNA method yielded from a few donors. Entries here come from immuneACCESS through TCRdb and include only in-frame sequences with V and J called. Some clones fail to appear in such tables; in the studies checked, an unresolved V gene covers under half of the shortfall, and the cause of the remainder is unknown. The V and J calls and clone size were taken over from that table, and D and trimming were inferred from the DNA. Across this sample there are 330,000 or so clones, with around 74% seen only once. Of the sample, about 9.4% is held by the ten largest clones.

This receptor was taken from a man aged 25 to 45 in good health. The rearranged chain carries TRBV10-3 and TRBJ1-2; matching of 5 bases hints at TRBD1 as the D gene. Source material: memory CD4+ T cells sorted from blood. Sample cell subset or site, as interpreted from the label and publication: CD45RA-negative fraction. Read as DNA, the sequence is TGTGCCATCAGTGAGTCGGGGGGTGGCTACACCTTC. It is translated as CAISESGGGYTF.